This is a list of T cell receptor beta chains from one sample in a study of technical replicates of blood from a handful of donors. Using immunoSEQ multiplex PCR, the repertoire was profiled, and TCRdb retains in-frame clones only, with some absent. The profile covers fewer than 85,000 clones, with around nine tenths appearing a single time and roughly 4.5% taken by the ten largest. Sequenced material: PBMCs. Every receptor here comes from a human donor in good health. Some clones in this sample may be carry-over from other donors' samples. Each CDR3 is given with its conserved first and last residue. A D gene is named only where the DNA matches it firmly. Size is omitted from some rows. Given values are once, few, many or a class for expanded clones.

d_gene: -
j_gene: TRBJ2-7
abundance: -
v_gene: TRBV7-9
CDR3nt: TGTGCCAGCAGCTTACGGGGAGGGGGTATCTCCTACGAGCAGTACTTC
CDR3aa: CASSLRGGGISYEQYF

d_gene: -
j_gene: TRBJ2-7
abundance: -
v_gene: TRBV6-5
CDR3nt: TGTGCCAGCAGTTACGGTGAGGGTAGTTACGAGCAGTACTTC
CDR3aa: CASSYGEGSYEQYF

d_gene: -
j_gene: TRBJ2-2
abundance: -
v_gene: TRBV2
CDR3nt: TGTGCCAGCAGTGTCCGGCAGGGCCAGTCACCGAACACCGGGGAGCTGTTTTTT
CDR3aa: CASSVRQGQSPNTGELFF

d_gene: -
j_gene: TRBJ2-6
abundance: -
v_gene: TRBV19
CDR3nt: TGTGCCAGTAGTATAACGGGGACTGGGGCCAACGTCCTGACTTTC
CDR3aa: CASSITGTGANVLTF

d_gene: -
j_gene: TRBJ2-7
abundance: -
v_gene: TRBV9
CDR3nt: TGTGCCAGCAGAAGGCGGATGCTTAGGTACGAGCAGTACTTC
CDR3aa: CASRRRMLRYEQYF

d_gene: TRBD2
j_gene: TRBJ2-1
abundance: -
v_gene: TRBV6-1
CDR3nt: TGTGCCAGCAGTGAAGTTAGGGGACTAGCGGGGAATATTGAGCAGTTCTTC
CDR3aa: CASSEVRGLAGNIEQFF

d_gene: -
j_gene: TRBJ1-4
abundance: -
v_gene: TRBV10-2
CDR3nt: TGCGCCAGCAGTGAGTCGGGTTACCTTCCGGGGGAAAAACTGTTTTTT
CDR3aa: CASSESGYLPGEKLFF

d_gene: -
j_gene: TRBJ1-2
abundance: few
v_gene: TRBV2
CDR3nt: TGTGCCAGCAGTGACGGCAGGGGCTATGGCTACACCTTC
CDR3aa: CASSDGRGYGYTF

d_gene: -
j_gene: TRBJ1-2
abundance: -
v_gene: TRBV6-6
CDR3nt: TGTGCCAGCAGTGCGGGGAGGAACTATGGCTACACCTTC
CDR3aa: CASSAGRNYGYTF

d_gene: -
j_gene: TRBJ2-5
abundance: -
v_gene: TRBV5-4
CDR3nt: TGTGCCAGCAGCAATGGACAGTACCAAGAGACCCAGTACTTC
CDR3aa: CASSNGQYQETQYF

d_gene: TRBD2
j_gene: TRBJ2-7
abundance: -
v_gene: TRBV6-6
CDR3nt: TGTGCCGCGGGGGTCTCCTTCTCCTACGAGCAGTACTTC
CDR3aa: CAAGVSFSYEQYF

d_gene: -
j_gene: TRBJ2-5
abundance: -
v_gene: TRBV7-2
CDR3nt: TGTGCCAGCAGCCCTACCGTCAGGGGCGGCAAGACCCAGTACTTC
CDR3aa: CASSPTVRGGKTQYF

d_gene: -
j_gene: TRBJ1-6
abundance: few
v_gene: TRBV7-9
CDR3nt: TGTGCCAGCAGCTTAGCCGCGGGGACCTATTCACCCCTCCACTTT
CDR3aa: CASSLAAGTYSPLHF

d_gene: -
j_gene: TRBJ1-4
abundance: -
v_gene: TRBV28
CDR3nt: TGTGCCAGCAGTTCGATAGGGCGGGGTGTAGAAAAACTGTTTTTT
CDR3aa: CASSSIGRGVEKLFF

d_gene: -
j_gene: TRBJ1-3
abundance: -
v_gene: TRBV4-1
CDR3nt: TGCGCCAGCAGCCAAGATGCAGGCAACTTTGGAAACACCATATATTTT
CDR3aa: CASSQDAGNFGNTIYF

d_gene: -
j_gene: TRBJ2-3
abundance: -
v_gene: TRBV7-6
CDR3nt: TGTGCCAGCAGCTTAGCGCGTCCGAATACAGATACGCAGTATTTT
CDR3aa: CASSLARPNTDTQYF

d_gene: -
j_gene: TRBJ1-2
abundance: -
v_gene: TRBV19
CDR3nt: TGTGCCAGTAGTATTCGGAACTATGGCTACACCTTC
CDR3aa: CASSIRNYGYTF

d_gene: TRBD2
j_gene: TRBJ2-1
abundance: -
v_gene: TRBV4-2
CDR3nt: TGTGCCAGCAGCCAAGAAATAAAGCGGGGCTACAATGAGCAGTTCTTC
CDR3aa: CASSQEIKRGYNEQFF

d_gene: TRBD1
j_gene: TRBJ1-3
abundance: -
v_gene: TRBV6-1
CDR3nt: TGTGCCAGCAGTGAAGCGAAGGACAGGGGTGTAAGAAACACCATATATTTT
CDR3aa: CASSEAKDRGVRNTIYF

d_gene: -
j_gene: TRBJ1-3
abundance: -
v_gene: TRBV5-1
CDR3nt: TGCGCCAGCAGCCCCGATTTAGGGGCTGGAAACACCATATATTTT
CDR3aa: CASSPDLGAGNTIYF

d_gene: TRBD2
j_gene: TRBJ2-3
abundance: -
v_gene: TRBV5-1
CDR3nt: TGCGCCAGCAGCTTGGAGCTAGCGGGGGCCCAAGATACGCAGTATTTT
CDR3aa: CASSLELAGAQDTQYF

d_gene: TRBD1
j_gene: TRBJ2-7
abundance: -
v_gene: TRBV2
CDR3nt: TGTGCCAGGGGGAACTACAGGGACAGCGAGCAGTACTTC
CDR3aa: CARGNYRDSEQYF